Listed below are T cell receptor beta chains from one sample, sequenced in a study of blood T cell repertoires in COVID-19. Generated by immunoSEQ multiplex PCR, the TCRdb table keeps only in-frame clones and is missing some. The sample consists of roughly 220,000 clones, around 84% of them appearing once. The sample was peripheral blood. The receptors here all came from a young man with active or convalescent COVID-19. Each CDR3 is given with its conserved first and last residue. A D gene is named only where the DNA matches it firmly. Not every row has a clone size; where given, it reads once, few, many or a size class.

d_call	clone_size	v_call	j_call	cdr3_nt	cdr3_aa
TRBD2	few	TRBV28	TRBJ2-7	TGTGCCAGCAGTCCCCTAGCGGGGCGACTAGCGGGACACTCCTACGAGCAGTACTTC	CASSPLAGRLAGHSYEQYF
NA	few	TRBV7-9	TRBJ2-2	TGTGCCAGCAGCTTAGTCCGGGGGTGGACCGGGGAGCTGTTTTTT	CASSLVRGWTGELFF
TRBD1	NA	TRBV4-3	TRBJ1-1	TGCGCCAGCAGCCCCCGGACAGGGGGCGCGGGAGAAGCTTTCTTT	CASSPRTGGAGEAFF
NA	NA	TRBV3-1/TRBV3-2	TRBJ1-2	TGTGCCAGCAGCCAAGGCGGTCTTGCTACTAACTATGGCTACACCTTC	CASSQGGLATNYGYTF
TRBD1	NA	TRBV13	TRBJ1-1	TGTGCCAGCAGCCGCGGACAGGGAGGCACTGAAGCTTTCTTT	CASSRGQGGTEAFF
TRBD1	NA	TRBV29-1	TRBJ2-5	TGCAGCGTGGATATCAGGGGGCATGAGACCCAGTACTTC	CSVDIRGHETQYF
NA	once	TRBV7-9	TRBJ1-1	TGTGCCAGCAGCTTCCGGGAGCTCCTGGGTACTGAAGCTTTCTTT	CASSFRELLGTEAFF
TRBD2	NA	TRBV5-6	TRBJ2-7	TGTGCCAGCAGCCCGGGCCCCGGGACTAGGTCTCGCGAGCAGTACTTC	CASSPGPGTRSREQYF
TRBD1	NA	TRBV3-1/TRBV3-2	TRBJ2-3	TGTGCCAGCGCCAGACAGGGGAGCACAGATACGCAGTATTTT	CASARQGSTDTQYF
NA	few	TRBV15	TRBJ1-2	TGTGCCACCAGCCCCTCGGAGGGTTTCGGCTACACCTTC	CATSPSEGFGYTF
NA	NA	TRBV15	TRBJ2-6	TGTGCCACCAGCAGAAACAGGGTCTCTGGGGCCAACGTCCTGACTTTC	CATSRNRVSGANVLTF
TRBD1	NA	TRBV4-3	TRBJ1-4	TGCGCCAGCAGCTACCACCGGACAGGGGACGGGGAAAAACTGTTTTTT	CASSYHRTGDGEKLFF
NA	NA	TRBV18	TRBJ1-2	TGTGCCAGCTCACCACCGAACACAGCTAACTATGGCTACACCTTC	CASSPPNTANYGYTF
NA	NA	TRBV3-1/TRBV3-2	TRBJ1-4	TGTGCCAGCAGCCCTTTTTGGCGGACAGACCCAACTAATGAAAAACTGTTTTTT	CASSPFWRTDPTNEKLFF
TRBD1	NA	TRBV5-6	TRBJ1-1	TGTGCCAGCAGCTTGTTAGGACAGGGGGTTACTGAAGCTTTCTTT	CASSLLGQGVTEAFF
TRBD2	NA	TRBV28	TRBJ2-1	TGTGCCACCCGGGGGACTACTGGCAATGAGCAGTTCTTC	CATRGTTGNEQFF
TRBD2	NA	TRBV5-1	TRBJ2-7	TGCGCCAGCAAACGAGCTAGCGGCAGCTACGAGCAGTACTTC	CASKRASGSYEQYF
NA	NA	TRBV30	TRBJ1-5	TGTGCCTGGAGTGGGCAGGGCCATCAGCCCCAGCATTTT	CAWSGQGHQPQHF
NA	NA	TRBV16	TRBJ2-3	TGTGCCAGCAGCCCTGAAGGGCGGGGGCACACAGATACGCAGTATTTT	CASSPEGRGHTDTQYF
NA	NA	TRBV28	TRBJ1-4	TGTGCCAGCAATACCCCCTCAGGAAAACTGTTTTTT	CASNTPSGKLFF
TRBD1	once	TRBV10-2	TRBJ2-3	TGCGCCAGCGGCAAGAACCTGGGACAGGGAAGGGGAGATACGCAGTATTTT	CASGKNLGQGRGDTQYF
NA	NA	TRBV5-6	TRBJ2-7	TGTGCCAGCAGCTTGTCTGTGACACCCTACGAGCAGTACTTC	CASSLSVTPYEQYF
NA	NA	TRBV27	TRBJ1-6	TGTGCCAGCAGTACGACCGGATGGGGGCAGAATTCACCCCTCCACTTT	CASSTTGWGQNSPLHF
NA	once	TRBV6-5	TRBJ2-7	TGTGCCAGCAGTTACAGCCAAGGGGCCTACGAGCAGTACTTC	CASSYSQGAYEQYF
NA	NA	TRBV19	TRBJ1-5	TGTGCCAGTAGTGACCGCGCCTCATTACAGGGACCAAAGGTGAAGCCCCAGCATTTT	CASSDRASLQGPKVKPQHF
TRBD1	NA	TRBV7-2	TRBJ2-7	TGTGCCAGCAGCACAGGGACAGGGGGCCCGTACGAGCAGTACTTC	CASSTGTGGPYEQYF
TRBD2	NA	TRBV7-2	TRBJ2-1	TGTGCCAGCAGCTTAGGAGGAGGACTAGCGGGGAATGAGCAGTTCTTC	CASSLGGGLAGNEQFF
NA	once	TRBV18	TRBJ2-5	TGTGCCAGCTCACCCATCGGCGGGCCGGGGGAGACCCAGTACTTC	CASSPIGGPGETQYF
TRBD2	NA	TRBV30	TRBJ2-1	TGTGCCTGGAGTGGACTAGCGGGAGTTGAGCAGTTCTTC	CAWSGLAGVEQFF